This T cell receptor beta chain was retrieved from a study of control samples from healthy donors and cancer patients. TCRdb keeps only in-frame clones here, not all; method: immunoSEQ multiplex PCR. The repertoire holds roughly 180,000 clones, with approximately 94% as singletons. V shed 2 bases and J shed 7 bases, with 9 bases lying between them. Germline lookup yields CDR1 KGHSH and CDR2 LQKENI. CDR3 length equals 13 residues. The sequencing sample was made of blood. The receptor's source is a young woman in good health. The rearrangement joins TRBV18 to TRBJ1-5, with no clear D. The CDR3 region has the DNA TGTGCCAGCTCACCAGGGCTAAACCAGCCCCAGCATTTT. Its protein is CASSPGLNQPQHF.